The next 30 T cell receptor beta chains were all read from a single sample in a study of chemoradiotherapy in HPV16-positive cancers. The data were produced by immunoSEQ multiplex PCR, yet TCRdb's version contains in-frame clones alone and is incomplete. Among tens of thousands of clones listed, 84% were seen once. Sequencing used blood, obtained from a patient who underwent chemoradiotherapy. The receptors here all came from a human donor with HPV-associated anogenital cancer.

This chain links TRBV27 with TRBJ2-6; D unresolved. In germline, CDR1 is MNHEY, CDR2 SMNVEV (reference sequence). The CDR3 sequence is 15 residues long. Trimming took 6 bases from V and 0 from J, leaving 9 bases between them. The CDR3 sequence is CASRDDSSGANVLTF. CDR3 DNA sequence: TGTGCCAGCAGGGACGATAGCTCTGGGGCCAACGTCCTGACTTTC.

CDR3: CASSGGGSVGNQPQHF. CDR3 DNA: TGTGCCAGCAGTGGAGGGGGATCAGTAGGCAATCAGCCCCAGCATTTT. The chain joins TRBV6-1 to TRBJ1-5; weak D call: TRBD1 (6 bases). V dropped 4 bases and J dropped 2 bases, with 15 bases sitting between them. CDR1 is MNHNS and CDR2 is SASEGT in the germline V gene. The CDR3 runs to 16 residues.

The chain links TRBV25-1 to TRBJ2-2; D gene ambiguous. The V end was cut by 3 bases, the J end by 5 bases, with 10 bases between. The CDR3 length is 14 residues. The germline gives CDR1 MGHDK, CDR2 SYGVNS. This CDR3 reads CASSDRRVTGELFF. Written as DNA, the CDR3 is TGTGCCAGCAGTGACCGAAGAGTAACCGGGGAGCTGTTTTTT.

CDR3 sequence (DNA): TGCAGCGTTAGATCTAGCAATCAGCCCCAGCATTTT. It specifies CSVRSSNQPQHF. The V and J genes are TRBV29-1 and TRBJ1-5, with no clear D. V was trimmed by 5 bases and J by 0 bases, leaving 5 bases between them. Germline assignment: CDR1 SQVTM and CDR2 ANQGSEA. CDR3 length: 12 residues. The full variable domain, with the rest looked up from reference TRBV29-1 and TRBJ1-5, is SAVISQKPSRDICQRGTSLTIQCQVDSQVTMMFWYRQQPGQSLTLIATANQGSEATYESGFVIDKFPISRPNLTFSTLTVSNMSPEDSSIYLCSVRSSNQPQHFGDGTRLSIL.

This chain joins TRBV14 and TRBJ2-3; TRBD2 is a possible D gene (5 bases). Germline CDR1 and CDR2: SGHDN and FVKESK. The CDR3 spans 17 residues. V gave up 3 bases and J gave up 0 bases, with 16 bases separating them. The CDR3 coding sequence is TGTGCCAGCAGCCATAGGAGGTACAGCCTTAGCACAGATACGCAGTATTTT. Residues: CASSHRRYSLSTDTQYF.

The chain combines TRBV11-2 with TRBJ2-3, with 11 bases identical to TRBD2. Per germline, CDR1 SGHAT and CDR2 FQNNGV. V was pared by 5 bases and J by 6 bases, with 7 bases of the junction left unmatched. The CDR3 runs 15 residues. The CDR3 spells CASSPWASGGDTQYF. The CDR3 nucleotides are TGTGCCAGCAGCCCCTGGGCTAGCGGGGGGGATACGCAGTATTTT.

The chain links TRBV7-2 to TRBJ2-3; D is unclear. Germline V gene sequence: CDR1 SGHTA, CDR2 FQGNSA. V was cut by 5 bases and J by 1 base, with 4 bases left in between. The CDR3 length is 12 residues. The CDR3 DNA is TGTGCCAGCAGCCGTCGCACAGATACGCAGTATTTT. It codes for CASSRRTDTQYF.

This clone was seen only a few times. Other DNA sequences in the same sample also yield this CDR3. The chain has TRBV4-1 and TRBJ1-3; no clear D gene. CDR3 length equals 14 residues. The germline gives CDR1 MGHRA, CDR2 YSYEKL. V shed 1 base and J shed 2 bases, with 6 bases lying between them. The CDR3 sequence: CASSQGDAGNTIYF. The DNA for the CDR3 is TGCGCCAGCAGCCAAGGTGATGCTGGAAACACCATATATTTT.

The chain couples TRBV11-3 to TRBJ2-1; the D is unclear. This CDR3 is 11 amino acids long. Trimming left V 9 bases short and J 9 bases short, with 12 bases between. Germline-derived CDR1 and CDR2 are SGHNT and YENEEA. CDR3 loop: CASKGDGEQFF. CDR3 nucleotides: TGTGCCAGTAAAGGAGATGGTGAGCAGTTCTTC.

The CDR3 DNA reads TGTGCCAGCAGCTTGTATGTGGGGGGCTTCGGCGGGGAGCTGTTTTTT. Its translation: CASSLYVGGFGGELFF. The rearrangement joins TRBV5-5 to TRBJ2-2; D tentatively reads TRBD1 or TRBD2 (6 bases each). This CDR3 region has 16 residues. CDR1 and CDR2 (germline): SGHKS, YYEKEE (reference sequence). The ends were cut back, 1 base at V and 7 bases at J, with 17 bases in the middle.

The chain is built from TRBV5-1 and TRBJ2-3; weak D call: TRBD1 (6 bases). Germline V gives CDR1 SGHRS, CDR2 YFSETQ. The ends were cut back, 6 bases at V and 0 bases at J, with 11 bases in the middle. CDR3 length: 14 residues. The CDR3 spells CASTRGASTDTQYF. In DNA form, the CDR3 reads TGCGCCAGCACCAGGGGAGCTAGCACAGATACGCAGTATTTT.

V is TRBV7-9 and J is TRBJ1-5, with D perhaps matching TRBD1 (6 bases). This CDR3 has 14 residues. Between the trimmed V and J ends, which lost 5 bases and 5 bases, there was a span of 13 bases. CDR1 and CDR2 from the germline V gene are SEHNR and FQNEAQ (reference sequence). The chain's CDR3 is CASSLDRIDQPQHF. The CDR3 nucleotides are TGTGCCAGCAGCCTCGACAGGATAGATCAGCCCCAGCATTTT.

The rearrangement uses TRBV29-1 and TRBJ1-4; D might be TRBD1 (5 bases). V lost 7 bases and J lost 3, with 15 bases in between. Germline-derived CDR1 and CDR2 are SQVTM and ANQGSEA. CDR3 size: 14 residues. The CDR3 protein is CSAAPGSANEKLFF. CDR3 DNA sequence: TGCAGCGCCGCCCCAGGGAGCGCTAATGAAAAACTGTTTTTT.

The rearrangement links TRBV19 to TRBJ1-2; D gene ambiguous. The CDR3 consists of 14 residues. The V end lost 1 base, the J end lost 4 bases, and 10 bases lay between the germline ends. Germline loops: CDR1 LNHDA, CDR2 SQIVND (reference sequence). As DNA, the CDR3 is TGTGCCAGTAGTATAGGGGCAGGCATCTATGGCTACACCTTC. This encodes CASSIGAGIYGYTF.

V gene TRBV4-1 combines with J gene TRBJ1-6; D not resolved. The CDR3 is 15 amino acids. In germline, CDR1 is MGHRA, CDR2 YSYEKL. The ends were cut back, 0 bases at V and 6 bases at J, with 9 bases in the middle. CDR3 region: CASSQEEGINSPLHF. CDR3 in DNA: TGCGCCAGCAGCCAAGAAGAGGGAATTAATTCACCCCTCCACTTT.

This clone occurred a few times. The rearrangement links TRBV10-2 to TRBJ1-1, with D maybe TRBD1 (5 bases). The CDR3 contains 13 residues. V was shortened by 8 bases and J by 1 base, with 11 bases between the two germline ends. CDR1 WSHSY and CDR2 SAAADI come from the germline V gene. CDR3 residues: CASRRTPNTEAFF. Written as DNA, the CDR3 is TGCGCCAGCCGGCGGACACCGAACACTGAAGCTTTCTTT.

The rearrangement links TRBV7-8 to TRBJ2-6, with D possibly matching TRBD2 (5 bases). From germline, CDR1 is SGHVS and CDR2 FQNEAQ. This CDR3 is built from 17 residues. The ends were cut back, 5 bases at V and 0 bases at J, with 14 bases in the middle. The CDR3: CASSPGVRHSGANVLTF. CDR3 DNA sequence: TGTGCCAGCAGCCCCGGGGTCAGGCACTCTGGGGCCAACGTCCTGACTTTC.

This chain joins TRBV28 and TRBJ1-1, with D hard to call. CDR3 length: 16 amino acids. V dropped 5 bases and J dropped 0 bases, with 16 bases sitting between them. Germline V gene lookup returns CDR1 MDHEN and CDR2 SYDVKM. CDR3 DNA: TGTGCCAGCAGTCCCTGGGCCGGGAACATGAACACTGAAGCTTTCTTT. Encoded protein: CASSPWAGNMNTEAFF.

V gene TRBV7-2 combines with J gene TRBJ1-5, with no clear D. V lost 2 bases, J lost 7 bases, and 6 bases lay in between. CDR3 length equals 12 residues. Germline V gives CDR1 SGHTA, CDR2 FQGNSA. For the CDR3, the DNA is TGTGCCAGCAGCTTAACGAGCCAGCCCCAGCATTTT. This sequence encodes CASSLTSQPQHF.

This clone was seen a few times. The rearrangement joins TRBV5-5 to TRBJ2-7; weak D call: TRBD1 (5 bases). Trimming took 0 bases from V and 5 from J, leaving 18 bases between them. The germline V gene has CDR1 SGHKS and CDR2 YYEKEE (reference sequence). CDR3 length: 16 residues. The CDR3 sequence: CASSLGPQGIRDEQYV. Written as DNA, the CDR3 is TGTGCCAGCAGCTTGGGACCTCAGGGAATCCGCGACGAGCAGTACGTC.

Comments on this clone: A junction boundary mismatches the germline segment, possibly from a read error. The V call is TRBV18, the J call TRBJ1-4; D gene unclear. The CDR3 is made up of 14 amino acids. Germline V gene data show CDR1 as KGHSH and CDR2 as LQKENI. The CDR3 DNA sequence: TGTGCCAGCTCACCAAGTAGAACTGAAGGGCAAACTGTTTTT. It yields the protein CASSPSRTEGQTVF.

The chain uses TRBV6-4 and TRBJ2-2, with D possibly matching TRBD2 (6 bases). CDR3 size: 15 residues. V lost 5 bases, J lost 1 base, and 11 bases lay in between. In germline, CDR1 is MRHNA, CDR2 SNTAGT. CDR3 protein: CASSPNGGNTGELFF. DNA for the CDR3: TGTGCCAGCAGTCCTAACGGGGGGAACACCGGGGAGCTGTTTTTT.

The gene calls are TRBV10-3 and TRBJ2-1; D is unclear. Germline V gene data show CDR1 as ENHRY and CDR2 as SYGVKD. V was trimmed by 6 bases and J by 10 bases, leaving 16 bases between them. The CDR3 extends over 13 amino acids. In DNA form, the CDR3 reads TGTGCCATCAGCTCCGATCCCACAAGCGAGCAGTTCTTC. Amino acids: CAISSDPTSEQFF.

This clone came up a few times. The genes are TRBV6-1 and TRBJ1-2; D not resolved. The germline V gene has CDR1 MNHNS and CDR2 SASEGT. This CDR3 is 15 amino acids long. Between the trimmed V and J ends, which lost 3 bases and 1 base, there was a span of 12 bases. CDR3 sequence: CASSDVLGSNYGYTF. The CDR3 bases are TGTGCCAGCAGTGACGTGCTGGGCAGTAACTATGGCTACACCTTC.

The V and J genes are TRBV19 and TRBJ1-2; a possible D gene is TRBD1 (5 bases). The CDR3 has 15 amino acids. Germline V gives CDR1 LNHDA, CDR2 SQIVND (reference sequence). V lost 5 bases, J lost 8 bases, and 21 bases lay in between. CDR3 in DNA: TGTGCCAGTAGTGTAATCACAGGCTCCCCCGGGGGCTACACCTTC. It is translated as CASSVITGSPGGYTF.

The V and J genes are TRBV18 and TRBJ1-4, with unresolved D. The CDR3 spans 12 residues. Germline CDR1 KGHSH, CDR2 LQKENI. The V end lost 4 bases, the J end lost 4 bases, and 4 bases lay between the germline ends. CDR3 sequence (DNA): TGTGCCAGCTCACTCATTAATGAAAAACTGTTTTTT. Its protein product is CASSLINEKLFF. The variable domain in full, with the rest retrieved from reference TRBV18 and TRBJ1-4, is NAGVMQNPRHLVRRRGQEARLRCSPMKGHSHVYWYRQLPEEGLKFMVYLQKENIIDESGMPKERFSAEFPKEGPSILRIQQVVRGDSAAYFCASSLINEKLFFGSGTQLSVL.

The CDR3 DNA follows: TGTGCCAGCAGCTTGGCACAGGCGAACACTGAAGCTTTCTTT. Encoded protein: CASSLAQANTEAFF. The chain couples TRBV5-4 to TRBJ1-1; perhaps TRBD1 as D (5 bases). The germline V gene has CDR1 SGHNT and CDR2 YYREEE (reference sequence). The V end was cut by 0 bases, the J end by 1 base, with 7 bases between. This CDR3 comprises 14 residues.

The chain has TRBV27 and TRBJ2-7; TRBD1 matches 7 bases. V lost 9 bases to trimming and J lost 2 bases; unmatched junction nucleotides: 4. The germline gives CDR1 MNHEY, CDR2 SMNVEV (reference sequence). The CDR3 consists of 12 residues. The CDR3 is CARRTGTYEQYF. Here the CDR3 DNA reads TGTGCCAGAAGGACAGGAACCTACGAGCAGTACTTC.

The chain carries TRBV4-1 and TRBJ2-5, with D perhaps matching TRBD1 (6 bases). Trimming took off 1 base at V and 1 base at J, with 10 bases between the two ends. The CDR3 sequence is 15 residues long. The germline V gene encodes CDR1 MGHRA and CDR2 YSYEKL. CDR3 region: CASSQVPGAQETQYF. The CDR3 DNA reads TGCGCCAGCAGCCAAGTTCCAGGGGCCCAAGAGACCCAGTACTTC.

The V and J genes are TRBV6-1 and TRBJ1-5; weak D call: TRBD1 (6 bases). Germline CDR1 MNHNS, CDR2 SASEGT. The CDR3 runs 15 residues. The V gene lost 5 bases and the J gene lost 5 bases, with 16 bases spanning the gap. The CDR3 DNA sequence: TGTGCCAGCAGTCTTAATACAGGGCTCTATCAGCCCCAGCATTTT. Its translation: CASSLNTGLYQPQHF.